Listed below are T cell receptor beta chains from one sample, sequenced in a study of neoadjuvant anti-PD-1 for oral cavity cancer. Only in-frame clones appear in the TCRdb table, and some are missing; sequencing was by immunoSEQ multiplex PCR. Counted here are tens of thousands of clones, approximately 40% occurring once; the ten biggest clones make up about a sixth. The sample in question was tumor tissue, obtained after nivolumab (anti-PD-1) treatment. The receptors were sampled from a person aged 35-79 years with oral cavity squamous cell carcinoma. The CDR3 runs from the conserved cysteine through the conserved F or W.

v_call cdr3_aa
TRBV2 CASSESRGGDQPQHF
TRBV7-3 CASSSRSGAGTQYF
TRBV6-6 CASRQDGNTEAFF
TRBV18 CASSPSLGNIQYF
TRBV2 CASSEETGRMNTEAFF
TRBV15 CATSRVGQINEQYF
TRBV19 CASKPIYNSNQPQHF
TRBV6-5 CASSSNMDGLYGYTF
TRBV11-2 CASILGGGFTGELFF
TRBV19 CASSSGGTRANEQFF
TRBV4-1 CASSQGLAGGMGSTDTQYF
TRBV7-9 CASSLATGHTNEAFF
TRBV11-2 CASSRMGQGNYGYTF
TRBV19 CASSGGINRITDTQYF
TRBV7-9 CASSSGGQRYTEAFF
TRBV28 CASSIAGATIQYF
TRBV4-1 CASSPGLAATSSYNEQFF
TRBV19 CASSIDRASMRYTEAFF
TRBV4-1 CASSTLAGGPYEQYF
TRBV4-1 CASSQADWAGGYGYTF
TRBV15 CATSRNGRSSRGNTIYF
TRBV9 CASSGRDRVYYGYTF
TRBV9 CASSPATTGTEAFF
TRBV5-1 CASSPFRQSSGNTIYF
TRBV5-1 CASTFVRTSGSGELFF
TRBV9 CASSRDGEANEKLFF
TRBV5-4 CASSFVQGETQYF
TRBV5-4 CASSGRGGASYEQYF
TRBV19 CASRSRGAGELFF
TRBV2 CASSTGPGELFF
TRBV5-1 CASSLGTVSGANVLTF
TRBV5-1 CASSPRTTNYGYTF
TRBV15 CATSRRGGTSNQPQHF
TRBV5-1 CASSPGTSRQLTDTQYF
TRBV5-1 CASSLEPGSSYEQYF
TRBV19 CASSTQATGSLSYEQYF
TRBV11-2 CASSLDRKWQGGFF
TRBV6-5 CASSYSMQGGGSPLHF
TRBV14 CASSHIRGGYEQYF
TRBV4-1 CASSQERQLEDRTYEQYF
TRBV30 CAWQLGQADNQPQHF
TRBV7-9 CASSSTRGSSNEKLFF
TRBV18 CASSLNRERKLFF
TRBV5-1 CASSPGGAIGETQYF
TRBV28 CASTTPGAGLNIQYF